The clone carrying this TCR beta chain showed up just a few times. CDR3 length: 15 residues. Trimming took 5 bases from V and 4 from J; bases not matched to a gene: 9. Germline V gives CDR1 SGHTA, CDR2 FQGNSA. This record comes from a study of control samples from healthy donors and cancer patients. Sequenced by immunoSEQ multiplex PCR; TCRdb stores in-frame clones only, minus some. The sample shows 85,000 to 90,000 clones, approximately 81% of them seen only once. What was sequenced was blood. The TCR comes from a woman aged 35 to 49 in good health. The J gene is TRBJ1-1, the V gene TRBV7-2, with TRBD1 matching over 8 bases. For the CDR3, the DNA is TGTGCCAGCAGCCCTATTGTACAGGGGGGCACTGAAGCTTTCTTT. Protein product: CASSPIVQGGTEAFF. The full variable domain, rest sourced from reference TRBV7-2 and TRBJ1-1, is GAGVSQSPSNKVTEKGKDVELRCDPISGHTALYWYRQSLGQGLEFLIYFQGNSAPDKSGLPSDRFSAERTGGSVSTLTIQRTQQEDSAVYLCASSPIVQGGTEAFFGQGTRLTVV.